The clone carrying this TCR beta chain showed up many times. Germline assignment: CDR1 KGHDR and CDR2 SFDVKD. Losses at the gene ends were 1 base for V and 6 bases for J; bases not matched to a gene: 7. The CDR3 contains 16 residues. The sample is drawn from a study of response to subunit inactivated influenza vaccine. TCRdb redid the calling of the RT-PCR reads with MiXCR, one entry per CDR3 protein. The table shows roughly 670,000 distinct CDR3 sequences, with about 14% occurring only once. This sequence was found in a man aged 45-65 years who received an inactivated influenza vaccine. The source was PBMCs from blood, collected around 14 days before vaccination. The genes are TRBV24-1 and TRBJ2-3; 9 nucleotides line up with TRBD2. This CDR3 reads CATSDLPAGGSDTQYF. The CDR3 nucleotides are TGTGCCACCAGTGATTTACCAGCGGGAGGTTCTGATACGCAGTATTTT.